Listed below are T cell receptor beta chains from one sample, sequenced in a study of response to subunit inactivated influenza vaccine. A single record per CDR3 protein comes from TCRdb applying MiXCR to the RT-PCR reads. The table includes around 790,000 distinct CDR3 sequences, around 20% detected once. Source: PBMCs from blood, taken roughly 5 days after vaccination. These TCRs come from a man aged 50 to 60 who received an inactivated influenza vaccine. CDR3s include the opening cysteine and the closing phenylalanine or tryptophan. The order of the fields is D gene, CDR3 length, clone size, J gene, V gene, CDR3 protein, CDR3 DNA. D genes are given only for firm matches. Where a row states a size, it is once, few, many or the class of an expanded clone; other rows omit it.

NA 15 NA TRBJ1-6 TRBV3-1 CASSQDGTNNSPLHF TGTGCCAGCAGCCAAGATGGGACAAATAATTCACCCCTCCACTTT
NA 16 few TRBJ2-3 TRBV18 CASSISAKPSTDTQYF TGTGCCAGCTCAATAAGTGCGAAGCCTAGCACAGATACGCAGTATTTT
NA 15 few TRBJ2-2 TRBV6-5 CASSYPSGGTGELFF TGTGCCAGCAGTTACCCGAGCGGAGGCACCGGGGAGCTGTTTTTT
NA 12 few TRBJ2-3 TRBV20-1 CSARSPSDTQYF TGCAGTGCTCGAAGTCCATCAGATACGCAGTATTTT
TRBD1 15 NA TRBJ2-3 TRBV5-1 CASSASTGRTDTQYF TGCGCCAGCAGCGCATCGACAGGGCGCACAGATACGCAGTATTTT
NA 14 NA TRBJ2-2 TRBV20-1 CSAPRPGHTGELFF TGCAGTGCTCCCCGACCAGGACACACCGGGGAGCTGTTTTTT
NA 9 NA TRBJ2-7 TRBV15 CRLGYEQYF TGTCGGTTGGGGTACGAGCAGTACTTC
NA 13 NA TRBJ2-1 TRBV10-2 CASQGPAPNEQFF TGCGCCAGCCAAGGGCCAGCCCCCAATGAGCAGTTCTTC
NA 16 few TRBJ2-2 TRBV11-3 CASSSRDTVGTGELFF TGTGCCAGCAGCTCTAGAGACACCGTCGGAACCGGGGAGCTGTTTTTT
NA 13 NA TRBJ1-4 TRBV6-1 CATQGGPNEKLFF TGTGCCACCCAGGGAGGGCCGAATGAAAAACTGTTTTTT
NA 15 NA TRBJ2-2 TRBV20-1 CSAPFPGTWSGELFF TGCAGTGCTCCCTTTCCCGGGACATGGAGCGGGGAGCTGTTTTTT
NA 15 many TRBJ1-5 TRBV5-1 CASSLQGKSNQPQHF TGCGCCAGCAGCTTGCAGGGTAAGAGCAATCAGCCCCAGCATTTT
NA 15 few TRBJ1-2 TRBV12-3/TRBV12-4 CASSLAQGRRYGYTF TGTGCCAGCAGTTTAGCGCAGGGGCGCAGATATGGCTACACCTTC
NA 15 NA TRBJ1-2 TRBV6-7 CASHRLTRPNYGYTF TGTGCCAGCCATAGACTTACAAGGCCAAACTATGGCTACACCTTC
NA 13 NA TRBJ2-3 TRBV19 CASSPRRAGTQYF TGTGCCAGTAGTCCCCGTCGAGCGGGTACGCAGTATTTT
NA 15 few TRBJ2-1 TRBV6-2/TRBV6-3 CASRDPRSSYNEQFF TGTGCCAGCAGGGATCCGAGGAGCTCCTACAATGAGCAGTTCTTC
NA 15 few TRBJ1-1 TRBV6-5 CASSYSYRLNTEAFF TGTGCCAGCAGTTACTCGTACAGGTTGAACACTGAAGCTTTCTTT